This T cell receptor beta chain is drawn from a study of T cell responses to AZD1222 COVID-19 vaccine. Regarding the study as a whole: There were repertoire samples only from the period after the peak T cell response. Donors were chiefly white British, with a greater number of females, and clonal diversity was perhaps underestimated. A reported finding is that nearly half of spike-specific TCRs target unmutated variant regions.

As regards this clone: The antigen is undetermined.

The protocol was immunoSEQ multiplex PCR, while the TCRdb copy is restricted to in-frame clones and leaves out a portion. The repertoire holds fewer than 180,000 clones, with roughly nine tenths as singletons. Pooling covered second doses at about 4 or about 12 weeks. The sequence derives from an adult who received the AZD1222 COVID-19 vaccine. The source material was peripheral blood, sampled 28 days after the second AZD1222 dose.

CDR3 in amino acids: CASSFQGLTTEAFF. As DNA, the CDR3 is TGCGCCAGCAGCTTTCAGGGCCTAACGACTGAAGCTTTCTTT. V and J are TRBV5-1 and TRBJ1-1, with a weak D call TRBD1 (5 bases). This CDR3 region has 14 residues. V was cut by 2 bases and J by 5 bases, with 13 bases left in between. The V gene's germline CDR1 is SGHRS and CDR2 YFSETQ.